The next 17 T cell receptor beta chains were all read from a single sample in a study of OX40 agonist ivuxolimab in advanced cancers. The protocol used for the library was the immunoSEQ multiplex PCR assay. Not all clones reach the TCRdb copy of this immuneACCESS table, which keeps in-frame sequences only. Checked studies attribute under half of the gap to unresolved V genes and leave the rest unexplained. This sample holds approximately 30,000 clones; approximately 90% were observed only once. In total, the top ten clones hold about a quarter of the sample. The sample in question was CD4+ or CD8+ T cells sorted from blood, obtained in a trial of the OX40 agonist ivuxolimab. The receptors originated from an adult with an advanced solid tumor such as melanoma, head and neck, liver or kidney cancer.

V gene TRBV19 combines with J gene TRBJ2-5; 8 bases agree with TRBD2. V lost 5 bases and J lost 4; bases outside the gene matches: 21. Germline loops: CDR1 LNHDA, CDR2 SQIVND (reference sequence). CDR3 length equals 19 residues. CDR3 DNA sequence: TGTGCCAGTAGTGTGACATCGTCGTACGGCGGGAGGTATGGAGAGACCCAGTACTTC. Encoded protein: CASSVTSSYGGRYGETQYF.

The chain combines TRBV6-5 with TRBJ2-1; TRBD2 aligns across 11 bases. The CDR3 runs 16 residues. Germline V gives CDR1 MNHEY, CDR2 SVGAGI. Trimming cost V 0 bases and J 3 bases; bases outside gene matches: 1. The CDR3 protein is CASSYSTSGVYNEQFF. The CDR3 region has the DNA TGTGCCAGCAGTTACTCGACTAGCGGGGTCTACAATGAGCAGTTCTTC.

The chain is built from TRBV6-4 and TRBJ2-2, with 9 bases identical to TRBD2. Per germline, CDR1 MRHNA and CDR2 SNTAGT. J was trimmed by 8 bases and V by 0 bases; bases with no gene match: 4. The CDR3 totals 15 residues. The CDR3 here is CASSDSAGGPGELFF. DNA for the CDR3: TGTGCCAGCAGTGACTCGGCGGGAGGGCCGGGGGAGCTGTTTTTT.

The CDR3 sequence is CASSLGGTSGNMNNEQFF. CDR3 in DNA: TGTGCCAGCAGCTTAGGGGGGACTAGCGGGAACATGAACAATGAGCAGTTCTTC. The chain uses TRBV13 and TRBJ2-1, with TRBD2 matching over 13 bases. With 0 bases clipped from V and 5 bases from J, the junction kept 7 bases outside the gene matches. CDR3 length equals 18 residues. In germline, CDR1 is PRHDT, CDR2 FYEKMQ (reference sequence). The full variable domain, rest sourced from reference TRBV13 and TRBJ2-1, is AAGVIQSPRHLIKEKRETATLKCYPIPRHDTVYWYQQGPGQDPQFLISFYEKMQSDKGSIPDRFSAQQFSDYHSELNMSSLELGDSALYFCASSLGGTSGNMNNEQFFGPGTRLTVL.

This chain connects TRBV19 to TRBJ2-5, with 9 bases matching TRBD2. J lost 7 bases, V lost 4 bases, and 28 bases had no gene match. This CDR3 contains 21 residues. Looked up from germline, CDR1 is LNHDA and CDR2 is SQIVND (reference sequence). The CDR3 region has the DNA TGTGCCAGTAGTACTAGGGCCCCTTCGACTGGTAGCGGGGGCCCTCTTGGGACCCAGTACTTC. Its protein is CASSTRAPSTGSGGPLGTQYF.

V gene TRBV7-2 combines with J gene TRBJ2-7; TRBD2 matches at 12 bases. J was trimmed by 5 bases and V by 1 base; bases with no gene match: 0. CDR1 is SGHTA, CDR2 FQGNSA, per germline. There are 14 residues in the CDR3. CDR3 sequence reads: CASSLGTSGDEQYF. In DNA form, the CDR3 reads TGTGCCAGCAGCTTAGGGACTAGCGGGGACGAGCAGTACTTC.

The chain links TRBV9 to TRBJ2-3, with unresolved D. The CDR3 is 13 amino acids. The V gene's germline CDR1 is SGDLS and CDR2 YYNGEE. V was shortened by 0 bases and J by 4 bases, with 6 bases between the two germline ends. The CDR3 nucleotides are TGTGCCAGCAGCGTAGCGGGCGCAGATACGCAGTATTTT. Amino acids: CASSVAGADTQYF.

This chain uses TRBV10-2 with TRBJ1-5, with 8 bases matching TRBD1. J was trimmed by 3 bases and V by 6 bases; bases with no gene match: 1. The germline V gene has CDR1 WSHSY and CDR2 SAAADI. The CDR3 extends over 13 amino acids. CDR3 in amino acids: CASRDRVNQPQHF. For the CDR3, the DNA is TGCGCCAGCAGGGACAGGGTCAATCAGCCCCAGCATTTT.

The count of this clone is one. The rearrangement joins TRBV27 to TRBJ2-1; 8 positions agree with TRBD1. This CDR3 comprises 13 residues. Germline CDR1 and CDR2: MNHEY and SMNVEV (reference sequence). V shed 6 bases, J shed 6 bases, and the junction held 4 bases outside the gene matches. The chain's CDR3 is CASSGQGINEQFF. CDR3 DNA sequence: TGTGCCAGCAGCGGACAGGGCATCAATGAGCAGTTCTTC.

The J gene is TRBJ2-5, the V gene TRBV7-6, with TRBD2 identical over 10 bases. The better agreement between TRBJ2-7 and the DNA end casts doubt on the J call. Germline values: CDR1 SGHVS, CDR2 FNYEAQ. The CDR3 covers 14 residues. CDR3 nucleotides: TGTGCCAGCAGCTTTACTAGCGGGAACTACGAGCAGTACTTC. Its protein product is CASSFTSGNYEQYF.

This clone was detected once. The chain has TRBV7-8 and TRBJ2-1; the D is unclear. This CDR3 contains 17 residues. V was pared by 2 bases and J by 0 bases, with 14 bases between. CDR1 SGHVS and CDR2 FQNEAQ come from the germline V gene. This CDR3 is CASSLWGRTSSYNEQFF. For the CDR3, the DNA is TGTGCCAGCAGCTTATGGGGTAGAACAAGCTCCTACAATGAGCAGTTCTTC.

The V call is TRBV5-5, the J call TRBJ2-3, with D possibly being TRBD2 (5 bases). Between the trimmed V and J ends, which lost 4 bases and 3 bases, there was a span of 15 bases. The CDR3 extends over 15 amino acids. Germline V CDR1 and CDR2: SGHKS, YYEKEE (reference sequence). CDR3 protein: CASSLLVGETDTQYF. The CDR3, as DNA: TGTGCCAGCAGCCTTCTAGTCGGGGAAACAGATACGCAGTATTTT.

This chain connects TRBV15 to TRBJ2-5; D remains ambiguous. V lost 0 bases and J 3 bases, leaving 14 bases between the germline ends. Germline CDR1 is LNHNV and CDR2 is YYDKDF (reference sequence). This CDR3 is built from 16 residues. CDR3 protein: CATSRDTRLVKETQYF. In nucleotides, the CDR3 is TGTGCCACCAGCAGAGATACTCGTCTAGTTAAAGAGACCCAGTACTTC.

The CDR3: CASSDPRDKYNSPLHF. In DNA, the CDR3 is TGTGCCAGCAGTGATCCCCGGGATAAATATAATTCACCCCTCCACTTT. The chain is built from TRBV2 and TRBJ1-6, with D hard to call. Germline V CDR1 and CDR2: SNHLY, FYNNEI. The CDR3 contains 16 residues. V shed 3 bases and J shed 4 bases, with 13 bases lying between them.

This clone came up once. This chain connects TRBV9 to TRBJ1-3, with TRBD1 as a possible D gene (5 bases). Germline V gene data show CDR1 as SGDLS and CDR2 as YYNGEE. The V end was cut by 0 bases, the J end by 1 base, with 11 bases between. The length of the CDR3 is 16 residues. CDR3 region: CASSVGRGLSGNTIYF. CDR3 bases: TGTGCCAGCAGCGTAGGTAGGGGATTATCTGGAAACACCATATATTTT.

V is TRBV7-9 and J is TRBJ1-1; a possible D gene is TRBD1 (5 bases). The V and J ends lost 5 bases and 6 bases respectively, with 16 bases between them. This CDR3 comprises 14 residues. Germline CDR1 reads SEHNR; CDR2 reads FQNEAQ (reference sequence). The CDR3, as DNA: TGTGCCAGCAGCCCCGGGGGGGGAAGGGCTGAAGCTTTCTTT. This encodes CASSPGGGRAEAFF.

The chain joins TRBV9 to TRBJ1-2; perhaps TRBD1 as D (6 bases). The CDR3 covers 12 residues. Trimming removed 5 bases from V and 13 bases from J, with 18 bases in between. Germline V gives CDR1 SGDLS, CDR2 YYNGEE. DNA of the CDR3: TGTGCCAGCAGGGACTATGGGGGGGCCTTCACCTTC. It encodes CASRDYGGAFTF.